Listed here are 5 T cell receptor beta chains from one sample, sequenced in a study of siplizumab effects on memory and regulatory T cells. Profiled with immunoSEQ multiplex PCR; TCRdb holds only in-frame clones, not every one. This table holds around 100,000 clones, over 90% found once. Material for sequencing was non-Treg CD4+ T cells sorted from blood. The receptors were gathered from a human donor in good health.

This rearrangement joins TRBV28 to TRBJ2-1; TRBD2 agrees at 7 bases. The germline CDR1 and CDR2 sequences are MDHEN and SYDVKM. Trimming at V came to 1 base and at J to 8 bases, leaving 8 bases not matched to a gene. This CDR3 comprises 15 residues. The CDR3 region has the DNA TGTGCCAGCAGTTTATCCAGCATTCGGGGGGATGAGCAGTTCTTC. Protein product: CASSLSSIRGDEQFF.

The gene calls are TRBV4-1 and TRBJ1-4; 8 positions match TRBD1. After removal of 5 bases from V and 3 bases from J, the junction contained 11 bases not matched to a gene. The CDR3 totals 17 residues. Germline V lookup: CDR1 MGHRA, CDR2 YSYEKL. CDR3 amino acids: CASSKYGQGDSNEKLFF. CDR3 bases: TGCGCCAGCAGCAAGTACGGACAGGGAGATTCTAATGAAAAACTGTTTTTT.

The V call is TRBV19, the J call TRBJ2-3, with D unclear. Between the trimmed V and J ends, which lost 6 bases and 1 base, there was a span of 8 bases. Germline CDR1 reads LNHDA; CDR2 reads SQIVND (reference sequence). This CDR3 spans 13 amino acids. For the CDR3, the DNA is TGTGCCAGTAGCGGGCAGGGCACAGATACGCAGTATTTT. Translation gives CASSGQGTDTQYF.

The rearrangement uses TRBV6-6 and TRBJ2-7; no reliable D call. Trimming left V 6 bases short and J 5 bases short, with 20 bases between. CDR3 length: 15 amino acids. Germline V lookup: CDR1 MNHNY, CDR2 SVGAGI (reference sequence). CDR3 protein: CASSPVSLKVDEQYF. The DNA for the CDR3 is TGTGCCAGCAGCCCTGTATCCCTCAAAGTCGACGAGCAGTACTTC.

CDR3 loop: CASSPRQGAWETQYF. For the CDR3, the DNA is TGTGCCAGCAGCCCCCGACAGGGGGCATGGGAGACCCAGTACTTC. The chain couples TRBV7-8 to TRBJ2-5; 10 nucleotides match TRBD1. From germline, CDR1 is SGHVS and CDR2 FQNEAQ. V lost 5 bases and J lost 5; bases outside the gene matches: 8. This CDR3 region has 15 residues.